This is a list of T cell receptor beta chains from one sample in a study of cytomegalovirus exposure and HLA in healthy donors. Method: immunoSEQ multiplex PCR; TCRdb's copy keeps in-frame clones and lacks some. The sample totals roughly 140,000 clones. Sequencing was done on a sample of PBMCs. The receptor source for this set is a male donor in good health and CMV-seronegative. Both conserved end residues are part of each CDR3. Fields, in order: V gene, J gene, CDR3 protein.

TRBV4-3	TRBJ1-1	CASSRTGNTEAFF
TRBV2	TRBJ1-5	CASRQTGGLPYSNQPQHF
TRBV27	TRBJ1-1	CASSLLPVGGLLNTEAFF
TRBV5-4	TRBJ2-7	CASSLGLAGDRYEQYF
TRBV5-1	TRBJ2-5	CASSIGGRNQETQYF
TRBV20-1	TRBJ2-5	CSARAGAQYF
TRBV10-1	TRBJ1-1	CASSDGQHEAFF
TRBV20-1	TRBJ1-2	CIAGGYGYTF
TRBV15	TRBJ1-2	CATSRDSGVVYGYTF
TRBV2	TRBJ1-4	CASSVGLGGQGEKLFF
TRBV5-1	TRBJ2-1	CASSATDYNEQFF
TRBV30	TRBJ1-5	CAWAEGASYNQPQHF
TRBV5-1	TRBJ1-1	CASSPTRVGTEAFF
TRBV5-1	TRBJ1-1	CASSSQGGRGTEAFF